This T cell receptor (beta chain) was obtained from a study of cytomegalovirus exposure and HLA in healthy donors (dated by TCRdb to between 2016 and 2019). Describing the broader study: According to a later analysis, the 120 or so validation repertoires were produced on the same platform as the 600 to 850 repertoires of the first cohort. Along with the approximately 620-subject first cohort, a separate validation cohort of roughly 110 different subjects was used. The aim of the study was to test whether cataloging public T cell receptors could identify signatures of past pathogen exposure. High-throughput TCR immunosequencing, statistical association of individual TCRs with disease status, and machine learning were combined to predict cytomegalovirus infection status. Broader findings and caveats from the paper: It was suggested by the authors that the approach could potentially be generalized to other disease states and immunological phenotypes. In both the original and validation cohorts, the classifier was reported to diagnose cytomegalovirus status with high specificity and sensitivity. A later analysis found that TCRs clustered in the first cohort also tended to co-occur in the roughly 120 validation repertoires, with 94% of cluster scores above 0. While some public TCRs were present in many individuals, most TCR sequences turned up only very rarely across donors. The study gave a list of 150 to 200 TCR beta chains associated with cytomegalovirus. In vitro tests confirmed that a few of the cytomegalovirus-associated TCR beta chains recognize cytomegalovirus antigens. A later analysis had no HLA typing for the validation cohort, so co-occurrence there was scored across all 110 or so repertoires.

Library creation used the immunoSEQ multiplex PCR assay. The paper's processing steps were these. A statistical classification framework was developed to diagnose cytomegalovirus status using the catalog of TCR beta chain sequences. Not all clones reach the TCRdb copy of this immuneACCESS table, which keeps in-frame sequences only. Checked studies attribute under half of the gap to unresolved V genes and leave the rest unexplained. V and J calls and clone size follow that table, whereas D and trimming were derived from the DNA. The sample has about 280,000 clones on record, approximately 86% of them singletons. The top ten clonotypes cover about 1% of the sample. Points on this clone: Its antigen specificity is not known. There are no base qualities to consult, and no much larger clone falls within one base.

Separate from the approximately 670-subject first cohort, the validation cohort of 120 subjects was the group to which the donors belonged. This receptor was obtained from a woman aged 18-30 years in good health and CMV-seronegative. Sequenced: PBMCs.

Here the CDR3 is given as CASSLVGGSGNTIYF. The DNA sequence is as follows: TGTGCCAGCAGCTTGGTAGGGGGCTCTGGAAACACCATATATTTT. The receptor chain draws on TRBV5-4 and TRBJ1-3; TRBD1 is possibly the D segment (6 matching bases). At the junction V is shortened by 0 bases and J by 0 bases, with 7 bases in between. The germline V gene (reference sequence) gives CDR1 as SGHNT and CDR2 as YYREEE. From its cysteine to its phenylalanine, the CDR3 spans 15 amino acids. Only the CDR3 region is kept as DNA, spanning 45 bases read in frame from base 1. The CDR3, completed at both ends by the reference TRBV5-4 and TRBJ1-3 genes, gives the full variable domain ETGVTQSPTHLIKTRGQQVTLRCSSQSGHNTVSWYQQALGQGPQFIFQYYREEENGRGNFPPRFSGLQFPNYSSELNVNALELDDSALYLCASSLVGGSGNTIYFGEGSWLTVV.